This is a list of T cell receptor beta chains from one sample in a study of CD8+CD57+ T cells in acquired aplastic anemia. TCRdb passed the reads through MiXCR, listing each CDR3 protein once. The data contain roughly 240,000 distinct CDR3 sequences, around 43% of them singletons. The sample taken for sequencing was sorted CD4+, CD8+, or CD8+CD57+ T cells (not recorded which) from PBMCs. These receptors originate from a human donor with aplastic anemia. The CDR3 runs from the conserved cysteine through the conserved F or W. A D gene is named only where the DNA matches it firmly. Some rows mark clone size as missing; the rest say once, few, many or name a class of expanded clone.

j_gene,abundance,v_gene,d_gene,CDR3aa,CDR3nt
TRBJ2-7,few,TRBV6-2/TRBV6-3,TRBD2,CASRGFRRGAYEQYF,TGTGCCAGCAGGGGATTTCGGCGGGGGGCCTACGAGCAGTACTTC
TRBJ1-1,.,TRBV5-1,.,CASSQIPGTTNTEAFF,TGCGCCAGCAGCCAAATCCCCGGGACAACGAACACTGAAGCTTTCTTT
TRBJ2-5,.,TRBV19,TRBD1,CASSTGQRQETQYF,TGTGCCAGTAGTACGGGACAGCGCCAAGAGACCCAGTACTTC
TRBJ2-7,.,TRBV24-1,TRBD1,CATSDPPGTGKGYEQYF,TGTGCCACCAGTGACCCACCCGGGACAGGGAAAGGCTACGAGCAGTACTTC
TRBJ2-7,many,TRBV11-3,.,CASSLEPSYEQYF,TGTGCCAGCAGCTTAGAGCCATCCTACGAGCAGTACTTC
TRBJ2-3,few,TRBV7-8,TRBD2,CASSQPVIAGSPDTDTQYF,TGTGCCAGCAGCCAGCCGGTGATAGCGGGGTCTCCAGATACAGATACGCAGTATTTT
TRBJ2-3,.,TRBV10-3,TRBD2,CAISWTSGPDTQYF,TGTGCCATCAGTTGGACTAGCGGCCCAGATACGCAGTATTTT
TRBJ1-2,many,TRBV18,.,CASSPPTESYGYTF,TGTGCCAGCTCACCGCCGACGGAGTCCTATGGCTACACCTTC
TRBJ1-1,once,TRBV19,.,CASRARDHYNEAFF,TGTGCCAGTAGAGCCCGGGACCATTACAATGAAGCTTTCTTT
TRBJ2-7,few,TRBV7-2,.,CASSATGSSYEQYF,TGTGCCAGCAGCGCTACTGGGAGCTCCTACGAGCAGTACTTC
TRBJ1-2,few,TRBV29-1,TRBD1,CSALDRNYGYTF,TGCAGCGCTTTGGACAGGAACTATGGCTACACCTTC
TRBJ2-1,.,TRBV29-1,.,CSVEGSGYNEQFF,TGCAGCGTTGAGGGTTCAGGTTACAATGAGCAGTTCTTC
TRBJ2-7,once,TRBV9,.,CASSEDTHGQYF,TGTGCCAGCAGCGAGGACACCCATGGGCAGTACTTC
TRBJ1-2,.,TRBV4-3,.,CASSQDIRGAGYGYTF,TGCGCCAGCAGCCAAGATATCCGAGGGGCTGGTTATGGCTACACCTTC
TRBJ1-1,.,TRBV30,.,CAWSSVRRVAAEAFF,TGTGCCTGGAGTTCGGTAAGAAGGGTAGCCGCTGAAGCTTTCTTT
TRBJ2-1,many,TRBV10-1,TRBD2,CASSELLANEQFF,TGCGCCAGCAGTGAGTTACTAGCGAATGAGCAGTTCTTC
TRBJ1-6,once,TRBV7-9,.,CASSLVRHDNSPLHF,TGTGCCAGCAGCTTAGTCAGACACGATAATTCACCCCTCCACTTT
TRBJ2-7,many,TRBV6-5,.,CASSSGLLYEQYF,TGTGCCAGCAGCTCGGGACTGCTTTACGAGCAGTACTTC
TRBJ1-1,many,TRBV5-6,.,CASSLERGLRNTEAFF,TGTGCCAGCAGCTTGGAGAGGGGCCTTCGTAACACTGAAGCTTTCTTT
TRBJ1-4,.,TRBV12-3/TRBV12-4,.,CASSNRFWEKLFF,TGTGCCAGCAGTAATAGGTTTTGGGAAAAACTGTTTTTT
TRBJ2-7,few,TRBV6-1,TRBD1,CASRTGSEQYF,TGTGCCAGCCGGACAGGGTCCGAGCAGTACTTC
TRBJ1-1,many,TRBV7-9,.,CASNPTVSNTEAFF,TGTGCCAGCAACCCGACCGTTTCGAACACTGAAGCTTTCTTT
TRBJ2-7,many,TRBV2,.,CASSEPWTHGDEQYF,TGTGCCAGCAGTGAGCCCTGGACCCACGGGGACGAGCAGTACTTC
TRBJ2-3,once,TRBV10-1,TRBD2,CASSGTSGRDTQYF,TGCGCCAGCAGTGGGACTAGCGGGAGAGATACGCAGTATTTT
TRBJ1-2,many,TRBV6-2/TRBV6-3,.,CASSSLSDRDF,TGTGCCAGCAGTTCTCTATCTGACCGGGACTTC
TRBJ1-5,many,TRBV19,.,CASSIEWRVVQPQHF,TGTGCCAGTAGTATAGAATGGAGGGTGGTTCAGCCCCAGCATTTT
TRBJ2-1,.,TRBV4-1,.,CASSQGARATNEQFF,TGCGCCAGCAGCCAGGGAGCGAGGGCCACCAATGAGCAGTTCTTC
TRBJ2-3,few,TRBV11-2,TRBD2,CASSSGGTDTQYF,TGTGCCAGCAGCTCCGGGGGGACAGATACGCAGTATTTT
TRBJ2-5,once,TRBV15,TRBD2,CATSRLAGGPQETQYF,TGTGCCACCAGTAGACTCGCGGGGGGCCCCCAAGAGACCCAGTACTTC
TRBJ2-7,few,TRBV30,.,CAWGLTSRKSEQYF,TGTGCCTGGGGTCTCACCTCCCGGAAAAGCGAGCAGTACTTC
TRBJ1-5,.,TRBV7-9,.,CASSSPGRPQHF,TGTGCCAGCAGCTCGCCCGGGCGGCCCCAGCATTTT
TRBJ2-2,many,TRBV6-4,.,CASSESTGARTGELFF,TGTGCCAGCAGTGAATCTACCGGGGCGCGCACCGGGGAGCTGTTTTTT
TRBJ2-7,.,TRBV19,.,CASSRDPGTGLSEQYF,TGTGCCAGTAGTAGAGATCCCGGGACTGGACTCTCCGAGCAGTACTTC
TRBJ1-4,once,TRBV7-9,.,CASSPRGQNEKLFF,TGTGCCAGCAGCCCACGAGGGCAAAATGAAAAACTGTTTTTT
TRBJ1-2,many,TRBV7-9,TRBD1,CASSVTGGLNYGYTF,TGTGCCAGCAGCGTAACAGGGGGTCTAAACTATGGCTACACCTTC
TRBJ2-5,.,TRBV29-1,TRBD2,CSVSGGEETQYF,TGCAGCGTTAGCGGGGGCGAAGAGACCCAGTACTTC
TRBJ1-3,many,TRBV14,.,CASSQDWTTGLGNTIYF,TGTGCCAGCAGCCAAGATTGGACCACAGGGCTAGGAAACACCATATATTTT
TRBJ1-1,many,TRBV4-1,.,CASSQGASEAFF,TGCGCCAGCAGCCAGGGGGCCAGTGAAGCTTTCTTT
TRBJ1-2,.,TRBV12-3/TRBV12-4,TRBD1,CASSVPGQGAEYYGYTF,TGTGCCAGCAGCGTCCCGGGACAGGGGGCAGAATACTATGGCTACACCTTC
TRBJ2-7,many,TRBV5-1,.,CASSLESTYEQYF,TGCGCCAGCAGCTTGGAGTCGACCTACGAGCAGTACTTC
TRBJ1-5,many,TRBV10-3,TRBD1,CAIGGTGAAEPQHF,TGTGCCATCGGAGGGACAGGGGCTGCAGAGCCCCAGCATTTT
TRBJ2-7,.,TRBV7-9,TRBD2,CASSQPGLAGLEQYF,TGTGCCAGCAGCCAACCGGGACTAGCGGGACTCGAGCAGTACTTC
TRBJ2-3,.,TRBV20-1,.,CSARNRDLPYNEQYF,TGCAGTGCTCGTAACAGGGACCTACCCTACAATGAGCAGTATTTT
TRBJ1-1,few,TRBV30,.,CAWTGTKAFF,TGTGCCTGGACCGGAACTAAGGCTTTCTTT
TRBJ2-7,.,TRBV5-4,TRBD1,CASSIQGAPREQYF,TGTGCCAGCAGCATACAGGGGGCGCCCCGGGAGCAGTACTTC
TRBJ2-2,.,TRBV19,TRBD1,CASSIRGGRNTGELFF,TGTGCCAGTAGTATAAGAGGGGGCAGAAACACCGGGGAGCTGTTTTTT
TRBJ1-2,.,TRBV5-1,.,CASSLAGRSSYTF,TGTGCCAGCAGCTTGGCCGGCCGGAGTAGCTACACCTTC
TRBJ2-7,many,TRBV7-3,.,CASSFDRAYEQYF,TGTGCCAGCAGCTTTGACAGAGCCTACGAGCAGTACTTC
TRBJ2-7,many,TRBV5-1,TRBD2,CASSTGLAGETYEQYF,TGCGCCAGCAGCACGGGCCTTGCGGGAGAAACCTACGAGCAGTACTTC
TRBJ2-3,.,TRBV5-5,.,CASSGPSTDTQYF,TGTGCCAGCAGTGGACCGAGTACAGATACGCAGTATTTT
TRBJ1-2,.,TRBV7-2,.,CASSLEGWGFNYGYTF,TGTGCCAGCAGCTTAGAGGGGTGGGGGTTTAACTATGGCTACACCTTC
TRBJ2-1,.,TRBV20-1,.,CSARHPFPLCSYNEQFF,TGCAGTGCTAGACACCCCTTCCCACTGTGCTCCTACAATGAGCAGTTCTTC
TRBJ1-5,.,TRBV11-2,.,CASRGGGSNQPQHF,TGTGCCAGCAGGGGAGGGGGTAGCAATCAGCCCCAGCATTTT
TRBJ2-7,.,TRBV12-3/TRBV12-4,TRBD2,CASTRGGTHEQYF,TGTGCCAGCACCCGGGGGGGAACCCACGAGCAGTACTTC
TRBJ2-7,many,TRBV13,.,CASSFDSYEQYF,TGTGCCAGCAGCTTTGACAGCTACGAGCAGTACTTC
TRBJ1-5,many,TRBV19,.,CASSIGQGNNQPQHF,TGTGCCAGTAGTATTGGGCAGGGAAACAATCAGCCCCAGCATTTT
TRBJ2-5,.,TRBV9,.,CASSPPREETQYF,TGTGCCAGCAGCCCCCCGCGTGAGGAGACCCAGTACTTC
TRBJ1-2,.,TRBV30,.,CAWFTGLSYGYTF,TGTGCCTGGTTTACAGGCCTTTCTTATGGCTACACCTTC
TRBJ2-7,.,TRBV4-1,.,CASSARVRENEQYF,TGCGCCAGCAGCGCGAGGGTCAGGGAAAACGAGCAGTACTTC
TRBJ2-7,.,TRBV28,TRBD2,CASSLIAGDHEQYF,TGTGCCAGCAGTTTGATAGCGGGGGATCACGAGCAGTACTTC